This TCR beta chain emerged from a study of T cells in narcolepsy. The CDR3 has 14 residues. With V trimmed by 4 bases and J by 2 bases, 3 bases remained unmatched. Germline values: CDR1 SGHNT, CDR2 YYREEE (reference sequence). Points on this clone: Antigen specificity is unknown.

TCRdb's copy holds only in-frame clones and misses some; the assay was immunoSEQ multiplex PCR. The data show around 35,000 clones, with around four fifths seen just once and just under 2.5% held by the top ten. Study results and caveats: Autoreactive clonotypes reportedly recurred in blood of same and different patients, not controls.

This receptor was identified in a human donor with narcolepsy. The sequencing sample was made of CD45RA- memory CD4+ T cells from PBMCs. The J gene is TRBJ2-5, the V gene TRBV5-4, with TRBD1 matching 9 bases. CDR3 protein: CASSRQGGQETQYF. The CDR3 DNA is TGTGCCAGCAGCAGACAGGGGGGTCAAGAGACCCAGTACTTC.